These T cell receptor beta chains were read from a single sample in a study of beta chain features in type 1 diabetes. Assay: immunoSEQ multiplex PCR; the TCRdb copy retains only in-frame clones and omits some. The top ten clones hold 0.0095% to 0.012% of a sample with some 330,000 clones, 10% to 15% of them seen once. Sequencing was performed on naive CD4+ T cells from blood. Every receptor here comes from a woman in her late teens or twenties with type 1 diabetes. Each CDR3 is given with its conserved first and last residue. Fields, in order: CDR3 protein, CDR3 DNA, V gene, D gene, J gene, clone size. A D gene is named only where the DNA matches it firmly. Where a row states a size, it is once, few, many or the class of an expanded clone; other rows omit it.

CASSPLAGRLGGIQYF	TGTGCCAGCAGCCCCCTAGCGGGCCGCCTTGGGGGCATTCAGTACTTC	TRBV9	TRBD2	TRBJ2-4	few
CASSFFRATNEKLFF	TGTGCCAGCAGTTTCTTCAGGGCGACTAATGAAAAACTGTTTTTT	TRBV27	-	TRBJ1-4	few
CASSHGLSSYEQYF	TGTGCCAGCAGCCATGGACTGTCCTCCTACGAGCAGTACTTC	TRBV11-2	-	TRBJ2-7	-
CASSPTGGAFF	TGTGCCAGCAGCCCCACGGGTGGAGCTTTCTTT	TRBV2	-	TRBJ1-1	-
CASSLRGLAWSGELFF	TGTGCCAGCAGCTTACGCGGACTAGCGTGGTCTGGGGAGCTGTTTTTT	TRBV7-2	TRBD2	TRBJ2-2	-
CASSVGGGLDTQYF	TGTGCCAGCAGCGTAGGTGGGGGCCTGGATACGCAGTATTTT	TRBV9	-	TRBJ2-3	few
CASSERSLYSNQPQHF	TGTGCCAGCAGTGAGCGGTCCCTCTATAGCAATCAGCCCCAGCATTTT	TRBV2	-	TRBJ1-5	-
CASSMGQYYGYTF	TGTGCCAGCAGTATGGGACAGTACTATGGCTACACCTTC	TRBV2	TRBD1	TRBJ1-2	few
CASSLGSGDTQYF	TGTGCCAGCAGCTTAGGATCAGGAGATACGCAGTATTTT	TRBV7-7	-	TRBJ2-3	few
CASTPGLEKNEQFF	TGTGCCAGCACCCCCGGACTAGAAAAAAATGAGCAGTTCTTC	TRBV18	TRBD2	TRBJ2-1	-
CASTPFGSLYGYTF	TGTGCCAGCACCCCCTTCGGTTCCCTCTATGGCTACACCTTC	TRBV6-6	-	TRBJ1-2	few
CASSLSGHGYTF	TGTGCCAGCAGTTTGTCAGGTCATGGCTACACCTTC	TRBV25-1	-	TRBJ1-2	few
CASSLEPRGEQYF	TGTGCCAGCAGCTTAGAACCAAGGGGCGAGCAGTACTTC	TRBV7-6	-	TRBJ2-7	-
CASSWAGNGEAFF	TGTGCCAGCAGCTGGGCAGGGAACGGAGAAGCTTTCTTT	TRBV7-2	-	TRBJ1-1	-
CAMRRQGNEKLFF	TGTGCTATGAGGCGGCAGGGGAATGAAAAACTGTTTTTT	TRBV12-5	-	TRBJ1-4	-
CASSPTAPRNQPQHF	TGTGCCAGCTCACCCACCGCGCCGCGCAATCAGCCCCAGCATTTT	TRBV18	-	TRBJ1-5	-
CASSPGVGGPVGGELFF	TGTGCCAGCAGCCCCGGGGTCGGGGGGCCCGTCGGCGGGGAGCTGTTTTTT	TRBV9	-	TRBJ2-2	few
CASSQKTSGLYNEQFF	TGCGCCAGCAGCCAAAAAACTAGCGGCCTATACAATGAGCAGTTCTTC	TRBV5-1	TRBD2	TRBJ2-1	-
CASSRSGREQYF	TGTGCCAGCAGCCGTTCAGGGCGCGAGCAGTACTTC	TRBV9	-	TRBJ2-7	-
CSVRGSGGLGTETQYF	TGCAGCGTTAGAGGTAGTGGCGGCCTGGGTACAGAGACCCAGTACTTC	TRBV29-1	-	TRBJ2-5	few
CASSIVAGIGYGYTF	TGTGCCAGTAGTATAGTCGCGGGAATTGGGTATGGCTACACCTTC	TRBV19	-	TRBJ1-2	few
CASSTSASSYEQYF	TGTGCCAGTAGTACGTCCGCTAGTTCCTACGAGCAGTACTTC	TRBV19	-	TRBJ2-7	few
CASSLGVQGINTGELFF	TGTGCCAGCAGCTTGGGGGTACAGGGTATTAACACCGGGGAGCTGTTTTTT	TRBV5-4	-	TRBJ2-2	few
CATRTSGGRNTGELFF	TGTGCCACCAGGACTAGCGGGGGGAGGAACACCGGGGAGCTGTTTTTT	TRBV7-2	TRBD2	TRBJ2-2	-
CASSQDGQGYGYTF	TGCGCCAGCAGCCAAGACGGCCAGGGCTATGGCTACACCTTC	TRBV4-3	-	TRBJ1-2	few
CASSLPSGLNSPLHF	TGTGCCAGCAGCTTACCGTCGGGGTTAAATTCACCCCTCCACTTT	TRBV7-9	-	TRBJ1-6	few
CASKLRSTGIEQKLFF	TGTGCCAGCAAGCTTAGGTCTACAGGGATAGAGCAAAAGCTGTTTTTT	TRBV7-8	-	TRBJ2-2	-
CASSITMGREQYF	TGTGCCAGCAGTATTACAATGGGGCGCGAGCAGTACTTC	TRBV7-2	-	TRBJ2-7	-
CASSPTVTSYNSPLHF	TGTGCCAGCTCACCAACAGTTACCTCCTATAATTCACCCCTCCACTTT	TRBV18	-	TRBJ1-6	-
CASKLRSGQLHF	TGTGCCAGCAAATTGAGGTCCGGACAGCTCCACTTT	TRBV6-5	-	TRBJ1-6	-
CASSVDPAGVPDTQYF	TGTGCCAGCAGCGTAGATCCAGCGGGTGTCCCAGATACGCAGTATTTT	TRBV9	-	TRBJ2-3	few
CASSSGQLWGYTF	TGTGCCAGCAGTTCCGGACAGCTATGGGGCTACACCTTC	TRBV6-5	-	TRBJ1-2	-
CASSTQGTAYEQYF	TGTGCCAGCAGCACCCAGGGGACCGCCTACGAGCAGTACTTC	TRBV5-4	-	TRBJ2-7	-
CSAYPPGNTNTGELFF	TGCAGCGCCTACCCCCCCGGGAACACGAACACCGGGGAGCTGTTTTTT	TRBV29-1	-	TRBJ2-2	few
CASGGTGSTNYNEQFF	TGTGCTAGCGGGGGAACCGGGTCAACGAACTACAATGAGCAGTTCTTC	TRBV19	TRBD2	TRBJ2-1	-
CASIKGADEKLFF	TGTGCCAGCATTAAGGGGGCAGATGAAAAACTGTTTTTT	TRBV7-9	TRBD1	TRBJ1-4	few
CASRSAFVHEQFF	TGTGCCAGCAGAAGCGCGTTTGTCCATGAGCAGTTCTTC	TRBV6-5	-	TRBJ2-1	few
CASSRTGGGQPQHF	TGTGCCAGCAGTCGGACAGGGGGAGGTCAGCCCCAGCATTTT	TRBV28	TRBD1	TRBJ1-5	few
CASSVGTGGPYEQYF	TGTGCCAGCAGCGTCGGGACAGGGGGGCCGTACGAGCAGTACTTC	TRBV7-8	TRBD1	TRBJ2-7	few
CASSRTGIGYGYTF	TGTGCCAGCAGCCGGACAGGGATCGGCTATGGCTACACCTTC	TRBV7-9	TRBD1	TRBJ1-2	few
CSVEWDRGNEQFF	TGCAGCGTTGAATGGGACAGGGGGAATGAGCAGTTCTTC	TRBV29-1	TRBD1	TRBJ2-1	few
CASSYRQPQETQYF	TGTGCCAGCAGCTATCGACAGCCCCAAGAGACCCAGTACTTC	TRBV7-2	-	TRBJ2-5	few
CASSRRGNTEAFF	TGTGCCAGCAGCCGAAGGGGGAACACTGAAGCTTTCTTT	TRBV7-8	-	TRBJ1-1	-
CASSVSAGGLKIYNEQFF	TGTGCCAGCAGCGTATCAGCGGGAGGCCTGAAGATCTACAATGAGCAGTTCTTC	TRBV9	TRBD2	TRBJ2-1	-
CSVVLADSYNEQFF	TGCAGCGTTGTCCTAGCGGACTCCTACAATGAGCAGTTCTTC	TRBV29-1	TRBD2	TRBJ2-1	few